This TCR beta chain emerged from a study of neurological immune-mediated disorders. Findings of the study overall: HTLV-1-associated myelopathy had the most TCR clonal expansion, whereas multiple sclerosis had the least (lower than in healthy controls).

TCRdb used MiXCR to reprocess the 5' RACE reads, holding one entry per CDR3 protein. The table shows 87,000 or so distinct CDR3 sequences, with around 3.3% occurring only once. Germline V gives CDR1 SGHRS, CDR2 YFSETQ. This CDR3 has 14 residues. Trimming removed 3 bases at V and 3 bases at J, with 12 bases between. This clonotype was detected ten times or more. The target antigen is unknown. The origin of this receptor is a woman between 18 and 29 years old with multiple sclerosis. The sample comprised PBMCs. V is TRBV5-1 and J is TRBJ2-5, with D uncertain. The DNA for the CDR3 is TGCGCCAGCAGCTCATTCCGGGTTGAAGAGACCCAGTACTTC. The encoded protein is CASSSFRVEETQYF.